This T cell receptor beta chain comes out of a study of metastatic and nonmetastatic thyroid tumors. For the study at large: Repertoires of blood and of tissue (tumor or nodule) from malignant and benign thyroid patients were compared. Broader study findings: Compared with benign nodules, malignant thyroid tumors were reported to have significantly higher TCR beta diversity in both blood and tumor.

As handled by the study authors: The study's classifier, a distant-metastasis tool for papillary thyroid cancer, was built using CDR3 differences across clinicopathological groups. TCRdb recomputed clones from the PCR reads via MiXCR. TCRdb assigned the V and J calls; the authors' analysis was not used. The repertoire holds 85,000 to 100,000 clones, approximately 12% seen once, with approximately 11% in the top ten. Until they underwent thyroid surgery, no patient had received any treatment. The sample holds many counts of this clone. What it binds is unknown. The sample has other DNA sequences that encode this CDR3 too. What was sequenced was blood. This TCR was recovered from a female donor with papillary thyroid cancer or a benign thyroid nodule (not recorded which). Some clones in this sample may be carry-over from other donors' samples.

CDR3 sequence: CASKTGGMETQYF. CDR3 in DNA: TGTGCCAGCAAAACAGGGGGCATGGAGACCCAGTACTTC. The rearrangement joins TRBV6-1 to TRBJ2-5, with 9 bases matching TRBD1. CDR1 is MNHNS and CDR2 is SASEGT in the germline V gene. The CDR3 sequence is 13 residues long. V trimming: 7 bases; J trimming: 5 bases; junction bases outside the gene matches: 5.